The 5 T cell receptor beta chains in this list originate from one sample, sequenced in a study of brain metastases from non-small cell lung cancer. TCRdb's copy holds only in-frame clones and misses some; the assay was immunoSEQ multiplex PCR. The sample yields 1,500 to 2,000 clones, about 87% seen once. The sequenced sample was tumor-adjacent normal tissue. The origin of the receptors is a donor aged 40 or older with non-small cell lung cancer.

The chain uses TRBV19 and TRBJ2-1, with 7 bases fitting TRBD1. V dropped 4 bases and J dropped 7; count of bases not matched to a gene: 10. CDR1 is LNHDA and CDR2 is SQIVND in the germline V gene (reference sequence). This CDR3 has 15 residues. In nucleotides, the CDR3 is TGTGCCAGTAGTACGACAGGGAAGTCTCGGAATGAGCAGTTCTTC. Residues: CASSTTGKSRNEQFF.

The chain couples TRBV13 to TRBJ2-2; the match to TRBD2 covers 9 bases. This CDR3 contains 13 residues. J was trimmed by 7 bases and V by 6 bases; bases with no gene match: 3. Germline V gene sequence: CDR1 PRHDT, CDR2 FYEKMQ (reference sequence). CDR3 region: CASRPSGVGELFF. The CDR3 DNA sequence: TGTGCCAGCAGACCTAGCGGGGTCGGGGAGCTGTTTTTT.

The CDR3 nucleotides are TGTGCCAGCAGCGTACAGGGGGACTACGAGCAGTACTTC. This translates into CASSVQGDYEQYF. The V and J genes are TRBV7-9 and TRBJ2-7; 8 bases are shared with TRBD1. The CDR3 sequence is 13 residues long. Germline V lookup: CDR1 SEHNR, CDR2 FQNEAQ (reference sequence). V shed 5 bases and J 3 bases; nucleotides not matched to a gene: 3.

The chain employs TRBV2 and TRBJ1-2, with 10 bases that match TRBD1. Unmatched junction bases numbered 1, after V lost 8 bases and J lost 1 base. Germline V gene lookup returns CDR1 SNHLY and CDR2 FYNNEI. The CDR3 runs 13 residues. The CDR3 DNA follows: TGTGCCAGCGGGACAGGGGATAACTATGGCTACACCTTC. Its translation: CASGTGDNYGYTF.

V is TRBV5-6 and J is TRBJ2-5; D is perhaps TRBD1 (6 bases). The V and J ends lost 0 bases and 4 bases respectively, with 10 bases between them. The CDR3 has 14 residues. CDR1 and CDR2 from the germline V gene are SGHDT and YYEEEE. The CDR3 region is CASSLGGGVETQYF. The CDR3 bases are TGTGCCAGCAGCTTGGGAGGGGGTGTAGAGACCCAGTACTTC.